A single sample is the source of the 16 T cell receptor beta chains below, sequenced in a study of cytomegalovirus exposure and HLA in healthy donors (dated by TCRdb to 2016 to 2017). To prepare the library, the immunoSEQ multiplex PCR assay was applied. For the multiplex PCR, a mixture combining 60 forward primers for TCR Vbeta segments and 13 reverse primers for TCR Jbeta segments was used. TCRdb took this table from immuneACCESS and kept in-frame rearrangements with V and J called. Such tables lack part of the clones; where checked against another copy, unresolved V genes explain under half of the gap, and the rest is unexplained. Present in this sample are 150,000 to 200,000 clones, approximately 70% of which were seen just once. The ten largest account for 4.7% of the sample. The material sequenced was PBMCs. These TCRs come from a man younger than 35 in good health and CMV-seropositive.

This sequence joins TRBV28 and TRBJ1-2, with 8 bases that match TRBD1. The CDR3 totals 12 residues. Germline V lookup: CDR1 MDHEN, CDR2 SYDVKM. With 10 bases clipped from V and 8 bases from J, the junction kept 9 bases outside the gene matches. This chain's CDR3 is CATIQGAVGYTF. CDR3 sequence (DNA): TGTGCCACCATCCAGGGGGCGGTGGGCTACACCTTC.

This chain links TRBV4-1 with TRBJ2-5, with 16 bases lining up with TRBD2. The CDR3 consists of 20 residues. With 4 bases clipped from V and 0 bases from J, the junction kept 11 bases outside the gene matches. Germline values: CDR1 MGHRA, CDR2 YSYEKL. In nucleotides, the CDR3 is TGCGCCAGCAGCCTTGAACGGGGACTAGCGGGGGGGAAGTACCAAGAGACCCAGTACTTC. Its protein product is CASSLERGLAGGKYQETQYF.

The rearrangement joins TRBV14 to TRBJ1-4, with 10 positions matching TRBD1. Trimming took 4 bases from V and 10 from J; bases not matched to a gene: 3. This CDR3 has 13 amino acids. Per germline, CDR1 SGHDN and CDR2 FVKESK. CDR3 protein: CASSRQGAGKLFF. The DNA of the CDR3 is TGTGCCAGCAGCCGACAGGGGGCGGGAAAACTGTTTTTT.

The chain recombines TRBV7-8 with TRBJ2-7; TRBD2 might be the D (5 bases). The germline CDR1 and CDR2 sequences are SGHVS and FQNEAQ. The ends were cut back, 2 bases at V and 3 bases at J, with 14 bases in the middle. There are 15 residues in the CDR3. The CDR3 loop is CASSLFSDGYYEQYV. The CDR3 DNA sequence: TGTGCCAGCAGCTTATTTAGCGACGGATACTACGAGCAGTACGTC.

This clone has just one count. This chain uses TRBV10-1 with TRBJ2-5; weak D call: TRBD2 (5 bases). There are 12 residues in the CDR3. CDR1 and CDR2 from the germline V gene are WNHNN and SYGVQD (reference sequence). The V and J ends lost 6 bases and 5 bases respectively, with 10 bases between them. The CDR3 DNA reads TGCGCCAGCAGCGGCCCGGGGGAGACCCAGTACTTC. Its protein is CASSGPGETQYF.

CDR3 sequence: CSVSGSNLETQYF. In nucleotides, the CDR3 is TGCAGCGTTAGCGGGAGCAATTTGGAGACCCAGTACTTC. This sequence joins TRBV29-1 and TRBJ2-5, with 8 bases fitting TRBD2. Germline CDR1 reads SQVTM; CDR2 reads ANQGSEA. This CDR3 is 13 amino acids long. Unmatched junction bases numbered 7, after V lost 5 bases and J lost 5 bases. Filled out from reference TRBV29-1 and TRBJ2-5, the complete variable domain reads SAVISQKPSRDICQRGTSLTIQCQVDSQVTMMFWYRQQPGQSLTLIATANQGSEATYESGFVIDKFPISRPNLTFSTLTVSNMSPEDSSIYLCSVSGSNLETQYFGPGTRLLVL.

The genes are TRBV20-1 and TRBJ1-1, with 7 positions matching TRBD1. The CDR3 runs to 11 residues. V gave up 6 bases and J gave up 5 bases; unmatched junction bases: 3. Germline V gives CDR1 DFQATT, CDR2 SNEGSKA (reference sequence). CDR3 in DNA: TGCAGTGCCTGGGGACAGACTGAAGCTTTCTTT. Its translation is CSAWGQTEAFF.

This clone was recorded only once. The J gene is TRBJ2-3, the V gene TRBV4-2, with 10 bases identical to TRBD2. Germline V gene lookup returns CDR1 LGHNA and CDR2 YNFKEQ. After removal of 3 bases from V and 5 bases from J, the junction contained 11 bases not matched to a gene. This CDR3 spans 17 amino acids. As DNA, the CDR3 is TGTGCCAGCAGCCATACGAACCTAGCGGGAGTGGTAGATACGCAGTATTTT. Protein product: CASSHTNLAGVVDTQYF.

The gene calls are TRBV5-1 and TRBJ2-2, with 7 nucleotides matching TRBD1. J lost 3 bases, V lost 4 bases, and 3 bases had no gene match. Germline CDR1 and CDR2: SGHRS and YFSETQ. This CDR3 region has 14 residues. The CDR3 DNA sequence: TGCGCCAGCAGCCGCCAGGGGGACACCGGGGAGCTGTTTTTT. Protein product: CASSRQGDTGELFF.

The rearrangement links TRBV7-2 to TRBJ1-1; 11 bases are a match to TRBD1. The CDR3 totals 15 residues. The ends lost 5 bases at V and 5 bases at J; junction bases unmatched: 7. Looked up from germline, CDR1 is SGHTA and CDR2 is FQGNSA. CDR3 loop: CASSPTGTGGTEAFF. CDR3 sequence (DNA): TGTGCCAGCAGCCCAACCGGGACAGGGGGGACTGAAGCTTTCTTT.

The V and J genes are TRBV30 and TRBJ1-5; D gene uncertain. The germline V gene has CDR1 GTSNPN and CDR2 SVGIG (reference sequence). Trimming removed 0 bases at V and 2 bases at J, with 8 bases between. This CDR3 is built from 14 residues. In nucleotides, the CDR3 is TGTGCCTGGAGTGTAAACAGCCGCAATCAGCCCCAGCATTTT. Its protein product is CAWSVNSRNQPQHF.

DNA for the CDR3: TGTGCCAGCAGTGAAACCCCCGGGACAGGGGGGTACACCTTC. Translated: CASSETPGTGGYTF. The chain uses TRBV2 and TRBJ1-2; 11 bases map to TRBD1. Germline CDR1 SNHLY, CDR2 FYNNEI. Trimming took 2 bases from V and 11 from J; bases not matched to a gene: 7. CDR3 length: 14 residues.

This clone appeared a few times. The CDR3 region has the DNA TGTGCCAGCAGTCCCCGGGATAGCGGGGGGAACAATGAGCAGTTCTTC. This sequence encodes CASSPRDSGGNNEQFF. The genes are TRBV25-1 and TRBJ2-1, with 10 bases matching TRBD2. Germline lookup yields CDR1 MGHDK and CDR2 SYGVNS. CDR3 length equals 16 residues. Germline trimming cut 5 bases from V and 5 bases from J; bases unmatched to any gene: 9.

V is TRBV6-8 and J is TRBJ1-1, with TRBD1 as a possible D gene (6 bases). In germline, CDR1 is MNHGY, CDR2 SAAAGT. The V end was cut by 8 bases, the J end by 3 bases, with 13 bases between. CDR3 length: 13 residues. The CDR3 here is CASGRDIDTEAFF. DNA for the CDR3: TGTGCCAGCGGCCGGGACATAGACACTGAAGCTTTCTTT.

The table lists this clone with a few counts. The V gene is TRBV30, the J gene TRBJ1-3; weak D call: TRBD1 (6 bases). Germline V lookup: CDR1 GTSNPN, CDR2 SVGIG (reference sequence). V was clipped by 3 bases and J by 0 bases, with 9 bases between them. The CDR3 extends over 14 amino acids. The CDR3 bases are TGTGCCTGGAGGGGGGCTCCCTCTGGAAACACCATATATTTT. Amino acid sequence: CAWRGAPSGNTIYF.

The chain carries TRBV30 and TRBJ1-5; 8 nucleotides align to TRBD1. The CDR3 has 15 amino acids. After removal of 0 bases from V and 5 bases from J, the junction contained 6 bases not matched to a gene. The V gene's germline CDR1 is GTSNPN and CDR2 SVGIG (reference sequence). The CDR3 DNA is TGTGCCTGGAGTGTACGACAGGGGCGAGATCAGCCCCAGCATTTT. It translates to CAWSVRQGRDQPQHF.